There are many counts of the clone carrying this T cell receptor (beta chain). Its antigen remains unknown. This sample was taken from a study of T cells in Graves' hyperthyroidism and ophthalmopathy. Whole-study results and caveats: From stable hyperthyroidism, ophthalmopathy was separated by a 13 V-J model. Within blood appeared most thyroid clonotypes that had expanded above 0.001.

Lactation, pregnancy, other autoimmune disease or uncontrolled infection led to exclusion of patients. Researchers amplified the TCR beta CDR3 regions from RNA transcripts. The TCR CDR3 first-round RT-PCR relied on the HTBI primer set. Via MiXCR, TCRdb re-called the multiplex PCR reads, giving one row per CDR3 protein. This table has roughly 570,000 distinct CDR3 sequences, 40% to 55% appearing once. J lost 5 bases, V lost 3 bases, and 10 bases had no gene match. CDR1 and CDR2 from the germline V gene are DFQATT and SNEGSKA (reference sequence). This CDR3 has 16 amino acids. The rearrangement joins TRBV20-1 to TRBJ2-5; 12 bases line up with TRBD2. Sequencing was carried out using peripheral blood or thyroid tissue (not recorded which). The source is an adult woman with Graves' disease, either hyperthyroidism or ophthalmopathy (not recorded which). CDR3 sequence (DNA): TGCAGTGCTAGGTTACTAGCGGGAGGAGGGAGGGAGACCCAGTACTTC. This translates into CSARLLAGGGRETQYF.